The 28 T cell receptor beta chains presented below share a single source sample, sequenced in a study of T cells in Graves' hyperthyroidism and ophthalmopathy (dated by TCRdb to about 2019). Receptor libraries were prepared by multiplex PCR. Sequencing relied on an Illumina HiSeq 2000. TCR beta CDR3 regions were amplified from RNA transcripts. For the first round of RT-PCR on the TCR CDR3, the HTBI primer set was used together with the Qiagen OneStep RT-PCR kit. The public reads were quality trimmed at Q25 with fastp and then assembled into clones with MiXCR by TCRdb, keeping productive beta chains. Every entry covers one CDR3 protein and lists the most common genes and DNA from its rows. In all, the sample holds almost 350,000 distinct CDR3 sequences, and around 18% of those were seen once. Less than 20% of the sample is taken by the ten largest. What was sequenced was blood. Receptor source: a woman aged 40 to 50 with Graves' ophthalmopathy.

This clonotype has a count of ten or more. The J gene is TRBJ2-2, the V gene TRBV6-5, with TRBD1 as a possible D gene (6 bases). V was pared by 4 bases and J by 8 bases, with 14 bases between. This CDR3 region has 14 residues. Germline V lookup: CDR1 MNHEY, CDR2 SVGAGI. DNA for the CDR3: TGTGCCAGCAGTTTGCGACAGCAGGGGGGGGAGCTGTTTTTT. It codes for CASSLRQQGGELFF.

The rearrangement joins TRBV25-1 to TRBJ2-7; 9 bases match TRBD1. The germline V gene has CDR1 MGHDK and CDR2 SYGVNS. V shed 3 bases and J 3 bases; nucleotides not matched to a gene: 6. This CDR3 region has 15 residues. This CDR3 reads CASSEEDRGDYEQYF. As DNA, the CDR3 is TGTGCCAGCAGTGAGGAGGACAGGGGAGACTACGAGCAGTACTTC.

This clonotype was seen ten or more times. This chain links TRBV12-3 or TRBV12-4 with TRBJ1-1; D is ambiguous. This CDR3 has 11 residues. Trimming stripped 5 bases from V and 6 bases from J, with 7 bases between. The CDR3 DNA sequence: TGTGCCAGCAGTCCCGGGCCTGAAGCTTTCTTT. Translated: CASSPGPEAFF.

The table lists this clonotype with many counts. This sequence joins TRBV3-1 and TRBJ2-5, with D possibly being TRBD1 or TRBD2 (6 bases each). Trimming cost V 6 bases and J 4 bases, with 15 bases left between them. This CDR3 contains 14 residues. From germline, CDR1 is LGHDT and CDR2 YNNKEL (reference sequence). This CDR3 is CASRQRGPRETQYF. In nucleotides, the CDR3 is TGTGCCAGCAGGCAACGGGGGCCAAGAGAGACCCAGTACTTC.

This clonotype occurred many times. CDR3 region: CASSPVGRERYTF. CDR3 bases: TGTGCCAGCAGCCCTGTCGGACGGGAACGCTACACCTTC. This chain uses TRBV28 with TRBJ1-2; no clear D gene. The germline V and J ends were trimmed by 6 bases and 9 bases, with 17 bases remaining between them. CDR1 is MDHEN, CDR2 SYDVKM, per germline. The CDR3 is 13 residues long.

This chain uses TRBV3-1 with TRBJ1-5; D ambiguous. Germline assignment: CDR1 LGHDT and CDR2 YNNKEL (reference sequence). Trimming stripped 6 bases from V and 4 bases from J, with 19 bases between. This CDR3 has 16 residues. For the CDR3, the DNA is TGTGCCAGCAGATACCGGGCCCCGGTCTTTAATCAGCCCCAGCATTTT. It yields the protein CASRYRAPVFNQPQHF.

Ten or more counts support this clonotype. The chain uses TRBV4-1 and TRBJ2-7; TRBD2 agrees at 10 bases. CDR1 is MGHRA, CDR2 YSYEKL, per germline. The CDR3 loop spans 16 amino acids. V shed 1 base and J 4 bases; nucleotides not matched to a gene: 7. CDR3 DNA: TGCGCCAGCAGCCAAGTGTCTAGCGGGAGAGGGTACGAGCAGTACTTC. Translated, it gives CASSQVSSGRGYEQYF.

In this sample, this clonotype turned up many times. CDR3 loop: CASSLTGVGETQYF. CDR3 sequence (DNA): TGTGCCAGCAGCTTAACGGGAGTGGGGGAGACCCAGTACTTC. The gene calls are TRBV7-9 and TRBJ2-5, with D possibly being TRBD2 (6 bases). The CDR3 totals 14 residues. The V gene's germline CDR1 is SEHNR and CDR2 FQNEAQ (reference sequence). V was shortened by 2 bases and J by 5 bases, with 12 bases between the two germline ends.

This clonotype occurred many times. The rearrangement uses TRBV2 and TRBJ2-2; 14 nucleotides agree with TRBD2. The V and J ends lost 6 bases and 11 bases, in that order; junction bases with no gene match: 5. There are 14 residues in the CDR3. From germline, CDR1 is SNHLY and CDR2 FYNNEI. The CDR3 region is CASSAGTSGRELFF. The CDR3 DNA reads TGTGCCAGCAGCGCCGGGACTAGCGGGAGAGAGCTGTTTTTT.

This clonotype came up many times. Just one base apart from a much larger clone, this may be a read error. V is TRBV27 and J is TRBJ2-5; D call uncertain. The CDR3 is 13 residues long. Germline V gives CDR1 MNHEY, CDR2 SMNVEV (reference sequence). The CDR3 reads CASSLKRQEAQYF. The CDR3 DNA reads TGTGCCAGCAGTTTGAAGCGACAAGAGGCCCAGTACTTC.

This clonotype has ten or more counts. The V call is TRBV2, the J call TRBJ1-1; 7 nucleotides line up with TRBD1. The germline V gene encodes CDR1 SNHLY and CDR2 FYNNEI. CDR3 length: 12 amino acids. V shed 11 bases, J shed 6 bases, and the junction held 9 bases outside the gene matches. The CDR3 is CAAKGQPSEAFF. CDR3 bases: TGTGCCGCAAAGGGACAGCCATCTGAAGCTTTCTTT.

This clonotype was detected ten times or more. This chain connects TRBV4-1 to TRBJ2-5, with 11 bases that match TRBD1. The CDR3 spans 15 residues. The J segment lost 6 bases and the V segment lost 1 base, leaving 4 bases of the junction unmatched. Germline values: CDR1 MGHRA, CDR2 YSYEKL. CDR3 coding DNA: TGCGCCAGCAGCCAAGGGACAGGGGGCGTGAAGACCCAGTACTTC. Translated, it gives CASSQGTGGVKTQYF.

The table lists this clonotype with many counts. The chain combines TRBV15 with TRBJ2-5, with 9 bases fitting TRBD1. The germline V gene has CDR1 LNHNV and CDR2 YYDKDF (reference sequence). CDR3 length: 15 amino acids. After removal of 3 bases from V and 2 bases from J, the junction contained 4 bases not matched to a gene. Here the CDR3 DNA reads TGTGCCACCAGCAGTGACAGGGGGAAACAAGAGACCCAGTACTTC. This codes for CATSSDRGKQETQYF.

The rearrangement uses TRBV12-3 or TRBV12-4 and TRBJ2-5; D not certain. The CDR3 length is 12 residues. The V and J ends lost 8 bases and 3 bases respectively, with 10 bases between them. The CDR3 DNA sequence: TGTGCCAGCTCCGCCTGGGAAGAGACCCAGTACTTC. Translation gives CASSAWEETQYF.

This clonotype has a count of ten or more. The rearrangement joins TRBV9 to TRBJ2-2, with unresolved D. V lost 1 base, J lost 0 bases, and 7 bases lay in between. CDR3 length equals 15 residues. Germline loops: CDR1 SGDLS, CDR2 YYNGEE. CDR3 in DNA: TGTGCCAGCAGCGTAATAGCCTCGAACACCGGGGAGCTGTTTTTT. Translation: CASSVIASNTGELFF.

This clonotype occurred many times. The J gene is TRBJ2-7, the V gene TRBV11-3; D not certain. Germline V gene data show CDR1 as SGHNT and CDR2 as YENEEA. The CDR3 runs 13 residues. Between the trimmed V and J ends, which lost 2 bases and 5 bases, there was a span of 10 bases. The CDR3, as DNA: TGTGCCAGCAGCTTAACGGAGTATCACGAGCAGTACTTC. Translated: CASSLTEYHEQYF.

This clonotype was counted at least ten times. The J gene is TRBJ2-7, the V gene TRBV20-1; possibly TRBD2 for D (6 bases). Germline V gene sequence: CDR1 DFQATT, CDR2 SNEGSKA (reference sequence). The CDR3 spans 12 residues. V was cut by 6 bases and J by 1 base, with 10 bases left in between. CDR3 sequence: CSAPDYSYEQYF. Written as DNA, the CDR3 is TGCAGTGCCCCGGACTATTCCTACGAGCAGTACTTC.

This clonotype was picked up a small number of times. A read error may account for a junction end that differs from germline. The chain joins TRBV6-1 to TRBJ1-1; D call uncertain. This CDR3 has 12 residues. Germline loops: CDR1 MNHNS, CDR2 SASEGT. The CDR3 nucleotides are TGTGCCAGCACTGAAGGTCTGGGGAAAGCTTACTTT. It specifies CASTEGLGKAYF.

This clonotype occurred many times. For the CDR3, the DNA is TGTGCCAGTAGTATTGGGGAGAACCGTCGGAACATTCAGTACTTC. It specifies CASSIGENRRNIQYF. The J gene is TRBJ2-4, the V gene TRBV19; possible D gene TRBD2, 5 bases. The CDR3 length is 15 residues. Germline lookup yields CDR1 LNHDA and CDR2 SQIVND (reference sequence). V dropped 3 bases and J dropped 7 bases, with 16 bases sitting between them.

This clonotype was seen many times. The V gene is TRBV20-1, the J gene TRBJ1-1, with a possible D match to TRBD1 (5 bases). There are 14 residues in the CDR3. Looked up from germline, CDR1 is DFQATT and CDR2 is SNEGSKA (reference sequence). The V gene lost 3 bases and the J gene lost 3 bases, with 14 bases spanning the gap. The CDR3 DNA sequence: TGCAGTGCTAGGACAGAATCTAGGTACACTGAAGCTTTCTTT. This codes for CSARTESRYTEAFF.

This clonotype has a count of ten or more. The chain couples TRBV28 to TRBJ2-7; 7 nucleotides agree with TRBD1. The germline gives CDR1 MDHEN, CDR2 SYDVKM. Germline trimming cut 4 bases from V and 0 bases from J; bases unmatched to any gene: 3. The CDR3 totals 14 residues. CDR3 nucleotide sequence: TGTGCCAGCAGTTCGACAGGGCACTCCTACGAGCAGTACTTC. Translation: CASSSTGHSYEQYF.

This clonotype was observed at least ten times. CDR3 DNA sequence: TGTGCCAGCTCGTGGACAGCCTATCCCTACGAGCAGTACTTC. It is translated as CASSWTAYPYEQYF. The chain joins TRBV18 to TRBJ2-7; a weak D match, TRBD1 (6 bases). V lost 6 bases to trimming and J lost 2 bases, with 14 bases between them. This CDR3 spans 14 amino acids. From germline, CDR1 is KGHSH and CDR2 LQKENI.

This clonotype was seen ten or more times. Here the CDR3 DNA reads TGTGCCGTGCGGACAGGGGTCGACGAGCAGTACTTC. The encoded protein is CAVRTGVDEQYF. This chain links TRBV6-5 with TRBJ2-7, with 9 nucleotides matching TRBD1. This CDR3 is built from 12 residues. The germline CDR1 and CDR2 sequences are MNHEY and SVGAGI. After removal of 11 bases from V and 5 bases from J, the junction contained 7 bases not matched to a gene.

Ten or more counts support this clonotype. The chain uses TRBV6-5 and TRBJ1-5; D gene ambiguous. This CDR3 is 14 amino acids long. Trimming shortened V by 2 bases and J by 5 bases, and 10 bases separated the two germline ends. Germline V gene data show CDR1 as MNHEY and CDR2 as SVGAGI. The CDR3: CASSYEIGHQPQHF. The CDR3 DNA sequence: TGTGCCAGCAGTTACGAAATAGGTCATCAGCCCCAGCATTTT.

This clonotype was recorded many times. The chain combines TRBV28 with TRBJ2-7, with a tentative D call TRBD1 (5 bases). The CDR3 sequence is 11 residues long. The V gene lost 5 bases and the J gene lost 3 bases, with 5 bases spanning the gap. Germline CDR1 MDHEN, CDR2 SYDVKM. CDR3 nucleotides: TGTGCCAGCAGTGACAGCTACGAGCAGTACTTC. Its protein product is CASSDSYEQYF.

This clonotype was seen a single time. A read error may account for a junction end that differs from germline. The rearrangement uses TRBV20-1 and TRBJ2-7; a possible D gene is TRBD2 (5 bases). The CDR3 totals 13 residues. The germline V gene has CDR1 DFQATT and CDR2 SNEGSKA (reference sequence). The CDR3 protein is CSARDRSGGRFLF. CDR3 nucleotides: TGCAGTGCTAGAGATAGGAGCGGCGGACGCTTTCTATTC.

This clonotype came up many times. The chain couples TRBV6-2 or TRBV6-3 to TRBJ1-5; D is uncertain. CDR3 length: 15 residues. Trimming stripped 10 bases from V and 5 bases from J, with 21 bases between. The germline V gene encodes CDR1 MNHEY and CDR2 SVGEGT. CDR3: CATRPKMYFYQPQHF. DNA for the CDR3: TGTGCCACCAGACCGAAAATGTACTTCTATCAGCCCCAGCATTTT.

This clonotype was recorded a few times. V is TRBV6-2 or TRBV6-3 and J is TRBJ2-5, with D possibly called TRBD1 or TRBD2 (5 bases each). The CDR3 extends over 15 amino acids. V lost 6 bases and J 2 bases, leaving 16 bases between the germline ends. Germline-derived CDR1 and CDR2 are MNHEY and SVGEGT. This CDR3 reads CASRPDGTGQETQYF. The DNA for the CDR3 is TGTGCCAGCAGACCCGACGGGACGGGTCAAGAGACCCAGTACTTC.